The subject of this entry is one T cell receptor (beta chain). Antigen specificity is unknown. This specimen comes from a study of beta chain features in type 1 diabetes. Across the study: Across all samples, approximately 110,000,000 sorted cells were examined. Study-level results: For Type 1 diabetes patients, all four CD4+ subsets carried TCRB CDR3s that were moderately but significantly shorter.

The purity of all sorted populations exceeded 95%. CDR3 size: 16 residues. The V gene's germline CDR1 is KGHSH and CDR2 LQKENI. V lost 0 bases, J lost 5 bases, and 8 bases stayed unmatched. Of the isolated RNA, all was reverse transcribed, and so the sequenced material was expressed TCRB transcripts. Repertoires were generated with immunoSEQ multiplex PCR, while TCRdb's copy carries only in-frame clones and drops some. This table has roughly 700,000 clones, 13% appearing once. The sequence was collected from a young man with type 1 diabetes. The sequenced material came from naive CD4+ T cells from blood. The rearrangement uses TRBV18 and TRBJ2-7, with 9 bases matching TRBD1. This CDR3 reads CASSPPLRDRANEQYF. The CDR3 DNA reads TGTGCCAGCTCACCACCTCTTCGGGACAGGGCTAACGAGCAGTACTTC.